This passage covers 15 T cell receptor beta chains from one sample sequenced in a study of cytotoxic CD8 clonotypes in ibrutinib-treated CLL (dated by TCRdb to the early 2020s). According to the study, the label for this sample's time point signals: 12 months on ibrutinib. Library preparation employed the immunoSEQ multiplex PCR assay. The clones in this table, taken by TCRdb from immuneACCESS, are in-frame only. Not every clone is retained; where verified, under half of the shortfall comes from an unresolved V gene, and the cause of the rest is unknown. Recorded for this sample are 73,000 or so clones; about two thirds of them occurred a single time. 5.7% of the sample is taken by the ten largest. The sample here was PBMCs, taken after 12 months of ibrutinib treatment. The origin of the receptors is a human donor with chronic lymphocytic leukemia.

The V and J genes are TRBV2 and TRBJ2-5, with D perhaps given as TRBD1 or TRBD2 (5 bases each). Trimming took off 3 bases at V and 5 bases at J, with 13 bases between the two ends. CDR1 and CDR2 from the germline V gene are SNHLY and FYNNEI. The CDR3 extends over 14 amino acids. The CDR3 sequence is CASSDLGEWETQYF. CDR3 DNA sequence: TGTGCCAGCAGTGATTTGGGGGAGTGGGAGACCCAGTACTTC. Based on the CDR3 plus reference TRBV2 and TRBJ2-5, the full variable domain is EPEVTQTPSHQVTQMGQEVILRCVPISNHLYFYWYRQILGQKVEFLVSFYNNEISEKSEIFDDQFSVERPDGSNFTLKIRSTKLEDSAMYFCASSDLGEWETQYFGPGTRLLVL.

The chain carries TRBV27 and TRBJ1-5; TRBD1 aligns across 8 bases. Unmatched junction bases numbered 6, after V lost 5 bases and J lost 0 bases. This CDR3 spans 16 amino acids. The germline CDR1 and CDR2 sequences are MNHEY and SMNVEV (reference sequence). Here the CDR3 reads CASSPGTGYSNQPQHF. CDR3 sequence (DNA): TGTGCCAGCAGTCCGGGGACAGGTTATAGCAATCAGCCCCAGCATTTT.

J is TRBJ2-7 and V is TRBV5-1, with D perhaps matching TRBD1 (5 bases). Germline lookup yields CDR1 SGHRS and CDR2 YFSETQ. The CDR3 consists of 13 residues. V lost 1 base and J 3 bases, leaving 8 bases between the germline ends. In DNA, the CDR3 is TGCGCCAGCAGCTTGACAGGAATCTACGAGCAGTACTTC. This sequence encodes CASSLTGIYEQYF.

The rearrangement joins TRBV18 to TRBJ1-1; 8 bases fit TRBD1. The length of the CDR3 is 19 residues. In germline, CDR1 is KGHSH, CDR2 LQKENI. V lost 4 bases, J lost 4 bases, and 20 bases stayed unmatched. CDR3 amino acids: CASSLVAGGAGTIRTEAFF. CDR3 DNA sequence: TGTGCCAGCTCACTAGTTGCAGGGGGCGCGGGGACAATTCGCACTGAAGCTTTCTTT.

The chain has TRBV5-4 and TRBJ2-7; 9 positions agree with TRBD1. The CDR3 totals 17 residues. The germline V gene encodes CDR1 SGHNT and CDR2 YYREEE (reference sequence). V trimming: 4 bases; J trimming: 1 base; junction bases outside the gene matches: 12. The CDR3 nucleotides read TGTGCCAGCAGCACCGGGACAGGGAACATCGGGTCCTACGAGCAGTACTTC. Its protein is CASSTGTGNIGSYEQYF.

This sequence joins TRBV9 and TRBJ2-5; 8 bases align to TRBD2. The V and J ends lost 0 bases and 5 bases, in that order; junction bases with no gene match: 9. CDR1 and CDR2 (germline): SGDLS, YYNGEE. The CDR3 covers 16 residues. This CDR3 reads CASSVAGGTTGETQYF. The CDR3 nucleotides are TGTGCCAGCAGCGTAGCGGGGGGGACGACCGGGGAGACCCAGTACTTC.

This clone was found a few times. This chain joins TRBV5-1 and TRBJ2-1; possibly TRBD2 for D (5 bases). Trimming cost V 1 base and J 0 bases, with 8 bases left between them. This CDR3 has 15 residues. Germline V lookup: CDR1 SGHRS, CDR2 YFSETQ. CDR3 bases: TGCGCCAGCAGCTTGAGCACTAGCTCCTACAATGAGCAGTTCTTC. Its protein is CASSLSTSSYNEQFF.

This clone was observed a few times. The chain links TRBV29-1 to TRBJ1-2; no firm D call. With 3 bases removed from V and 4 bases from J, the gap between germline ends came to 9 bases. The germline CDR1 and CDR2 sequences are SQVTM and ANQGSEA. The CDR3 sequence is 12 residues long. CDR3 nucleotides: TGCAGCGTTGAGTGGGCTGGCTATGGCTACACCTTC. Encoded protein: CSVEWAGYGYTF.

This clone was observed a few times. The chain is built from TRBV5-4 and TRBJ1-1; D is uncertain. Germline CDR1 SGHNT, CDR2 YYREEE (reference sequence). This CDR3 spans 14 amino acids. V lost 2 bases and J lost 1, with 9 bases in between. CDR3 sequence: CASSFSARNTEAFF. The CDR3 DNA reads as TGTGCCAGCAGCTTTTCGGCAAGGAACACTGAAGCTTTCTTT.

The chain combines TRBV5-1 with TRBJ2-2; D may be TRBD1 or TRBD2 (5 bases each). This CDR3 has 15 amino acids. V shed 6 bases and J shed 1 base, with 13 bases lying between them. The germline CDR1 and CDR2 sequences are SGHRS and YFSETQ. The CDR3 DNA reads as TGCGCCAGCATACTCGGGACGGTGAACACCGGGGAGCTGTTTTTT. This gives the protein CASILGTVNTGELFF.

The CDR3 DNA is TGTGCCACCGACAGGGTTGCTGGAAACACCATATATTTT. Amino acids: CATDRVAGNTIYF. J is TRBJ1-3 and V is TRBV28; 7 bases align to TRBD1. In germline, CDR1 is MDHEN, CDR2 SYDVKM. The CDR3 length is 13 residues. Trimming at V came to 10 bases and at J to 2 bases, leaving 5 bases not matched to a gene.

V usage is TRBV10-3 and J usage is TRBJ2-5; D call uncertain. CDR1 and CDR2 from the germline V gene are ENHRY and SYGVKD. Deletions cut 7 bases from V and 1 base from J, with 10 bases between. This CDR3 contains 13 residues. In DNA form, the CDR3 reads TGTGCCATCACAAGGAGCCCCCAAGAGACCCAGTACTTC. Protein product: CAITRSPQETQYF.

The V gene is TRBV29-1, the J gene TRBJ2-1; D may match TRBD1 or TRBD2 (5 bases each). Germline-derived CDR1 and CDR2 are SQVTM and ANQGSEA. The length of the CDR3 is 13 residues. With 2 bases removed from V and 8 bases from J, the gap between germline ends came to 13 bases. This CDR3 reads CSVERQRGDEQFF. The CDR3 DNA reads TGCAGCGTTGAAAGACAGAGAGGGGATGAGCAGTTCTTC.

CDR3: CASSLARGHTGELFF. The CDR3 nucleotides read TGCGCCAGCAGCTTGGCGAGAGGGCACACCGGGGAGCTGTTTTTT. The chain employs TRBV5-1 and TRBJ2-2; a possible D gene is TRBD2 (5 bases). CDR1 is SGHRS, CDR2 YFSETQ, per germline. This CDR3 region has 15 residues. V was pared by 0 bases and J by 3 bases, with 9 bases between.

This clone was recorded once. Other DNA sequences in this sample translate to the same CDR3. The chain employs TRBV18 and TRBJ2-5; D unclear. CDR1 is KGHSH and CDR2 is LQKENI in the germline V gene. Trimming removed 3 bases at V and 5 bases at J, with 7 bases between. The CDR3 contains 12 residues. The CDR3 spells CASSPPGETQYF. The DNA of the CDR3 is TGTGCCAGCTCACCCCCCGGGGAGACCCAGTACTTC.